A single sample is the source of the 30 T cell receptor beta chains below, sequenced in a study of blood T cell repertoires in COVID-19. Clones were sequenced by immunoSEQ multiplex PCR, and TCRdb holds only the in-frame ones, with some missing. The sample shows a few hundred thousand clones, roughly 85% of them seen only once. The material sequenced was peripheral blood. The receptors come from an older woman with COVID-19, enrolled during active disease.

CDR3 sequence reads: CASSIDAGGLETQYF. CDR3 coding DNA: TGTGCCAGTAGTATAGATGCGGGGGGGCTAGAGACCCAGTACTTC. V and J are TRBV19 and TRBJ2-5, with TRBD2 matching 9 bases. The V and J ends lost 0 bases and 4 bases, in that order; junction bases with no gene match: 3. The CDR3 has 15 residues. CDR1 LNHDA and CDR2 SQIVND come from the germline V gene (reference sequence).

The V and J genes are TRBV7-3 and TRBJ1-1; D is ambiguous. Trimming removed 2 bases from V and 0 bases from J, with 19 bases in between. This CDR3 is built from 18 residues. Germline values: CDR1 SGHTA, CDR2 FQGTGA. CDR3 loop: CASSLGRSGPRMNTEAFF. Written as DNA, the CDR3 is TGTGCCAGCAGCTTAGGTCGGTCTGGGCCCCGGATGAACACTGAAGCTTTCTTT.

The genes are TRBV27 and TRBJ2-1; TRBD1 aligns across 8 bases. J was trimmed by 3 bases and V by 3 bases; bases with no gene match: 4. The CDR3 extends over 15 amino acids. The germline gives CDR1 MNHEY, CDR2 SMNVEV (reference sequence). DNA for the CDR3: TGTGCCAGCAGTTTGGGGACAGGCCGCTACAATGAGCAGTTCTTC. It yields the protein CASSLGTGRYNEQFF.

The rearrangement uses TRBV11-3 and TRBJ2-2; 7 bases are shared with TRBD2. The V segment lost 1 base and the J segment 6 bases; nucleotides outside the gene matches: 8. Germline V gene sequence: CDR1 SGHNT, CDR2 YENEEA. This CDR3 region has 16 residues. The CDR3 region is CASSLGRGVFPGELFF. CDR3 nucleotides: TGTGCCAGCAGCTTAGGCCGGGGGGTTTTTCCCGGGGAGCTGTTTTTT.

This chain connects TRBV15 to TRBJ2-1, with TRBD2 identical over 9 bases. Trimming cost V 7 bases and J 4 bases; bases outside gene matches: 8. This CDR3 has 15 amino acids. In germline, CDR1 is LNHNV, CDR2 YYDKDF (reference sequence). CDR3 DNA sequence: TGTGCCACCACCCGGCTAGCGGGAAGATACAATGAGCAGTTCTTC. It is translated as CATTRLAGRYNEQFF.

The J gene is TRBJ2-5, the V gene TRBV7-2; D ambiguous. The germline CDR1 and CDR2 sequences are SGHTA and FQGNSA. This CDR3 comprises 13 residues. Trimming cost V 2 bases and J 4 bases, with 8 bases left between them. CDR3 protein: CASSLPPGETQYF. The CDR3 region has the DNA TGTGCCAGCAGCTTACCACCAGGAGAGACCCAGTACTTC.

The chain links TRBV7-9 to TRBJ2-1; the match to TRBD2 covers 8 bases. Germline trimming cut 1 base from V and 7 bases from J; bases unmatched to any gene: 15. This CDR3 region has 18 residues. CDR1 is SEHNR, CDR2 FQNEAQ, per germline (reference sequence). CDR3 coding DNA: TGTGCCAGCAGCTTAGTTACGGGCGGGAGGAGGGGCGGGAATGAGCAGTTCTTC. Its translation: CASSLVTGGRRGGNEQFF. Full variable domain (rest looked up from reference TRBV7-9 and TRBJ2-1): DTGVSQNPRHKITKRGQNVTFRCDPISEHNRLYWYRQTLGQGPEFLTYFQNEAQLEKSRLLSDRFSAERPKGSFSTLEIQRTEQGDSAMYLCASSLVTGGRRGGNEQFFGPGTRLTVL.

The V call is TRBV11-3, the J call TRBJ1-1; D is undetermined. Germline lookup yields CDR1 SGHNT and CDR2 YENEEA. V was clipped by 6 bases and J by 5 bases, with 19 bases between them. The CDR3 sequence is 15 residues long. DNA for the CDR3: TGTGCCAGCAGTGCAGAGGCGGGCGTAAGGACTGAAGCTTTCTTT. Translated: CASSAEAGVRTEAFF.

The CDR3 region is CASSLPGQGAGGYTF. CDR3 bases: TGTGCCAGCAGCCTTCCGGGACAGGGGGCCGGTGGCTACACCTTC. The chain is built from TRBV3-1 (or the pseudogene TRBV3-2) and TRBJ1-2; 12 nucleotides line up with TRBD1. J gave up 7 bases and V 4 bases, and 7 bases lay outside the gene matches. The CDR3 runs to 15 residues. Germline loops: CDR1 LGHDT, CDR2 YNNKEL (reference sequence).

The V call is TRBV7-3, the J call TRBJ1-6; D may be TRBD1 (6 bases). The CDR3 extends over 13 amino acids. CDR1 and CDR2 (germline): SGHTA, FQGTGA. V dropped 4 bases and J dropped 7 bases, with 8 bases sitting between them. The CDR3 nucleotides read TGTGCCAGCAGCTCCACAGGGAATTCACCCCTCCACTTT. Protein sequence: CASSSTGNSPLHF.

The chain combines TRBV5-4 with TRBJ2-1, with 12 bases lining up with TRBD2. Germline CDR1 reads SGHNT; CDR2 reads YYREEE (reference sequence). Losses at the gene ends were 5 bases for V and 8 bases for J; bases not matched to a gene: 8. The CDR3 contains 15 residues. CDR3 nucleotides: TGTGCCAGCAGTCTAGCGGGAGGGATCCCCCATGAGCAGTTCTTC. It is translated as CASSLAGGIPHEQFF. Complete variable domain (other parts from reference TRBV5-4 and TRBJ2-1): ETGVTQSPTHLIKTRGQQVTLRCSSQSGHNTVSWYQQALGQGPQFIFQYYREEENGRGNFPPRFSGLQFPNYSSELNVNALELDDSALYLCASSLAGGIPHEQFFGPGTRLTVL.

The J gene is TRBJ1-2, the V gene TRBV3-1 (or the pseudogene TRBV3-2); 9 positions match TRBD1. The CDR3 has 15 residues. V shed 3 bases, J shed 7 bases, and the junction held 9 bases outside the gene matches. CDR1 is LGHDT, CDR2 YNNKEL, per germline (reference sequence). This CDR3 reads CASSHDAGTGSGYTF. CDR3 nucleotides: TGTGCCAGCAGCCATGATGCCGGGACAGGGAGTGGCTACACCTTC.

This chain connects TRBV19 to TRBJ1-5; possibly TRBD1 for D (6 bases). This CDR3 has 16 residues. V was trimmed by 5 bases and J by 1 base, leaving 15 bases between them. Per germline, CDR1 LNHDA and CDR2 SQIVND (reference sequence). CDR3 region: CASSPTGWGSNQPQHF. CDR3 coding DNA: TGTGCCAGTAGTCCCACAGGGTGGGGAAGCAATCAGCCCCAGCATTTT.

This clone occurred a few times. The CDR3, as DNA: TGTGCCAGCACCAACACAGGGGACGAGCAGTACTTC. This gives the protein CASTNTGDEQYF. The rearrangement links TRBV6-5 to TRBJ2-7; TRBD1 agrees at 7 bases. Germline V gene lookup returns CDR1 MNHEY and CDR2 SVGAGI. The CDR3 runs 12 residues. With V trimmed by 7 bases and J by 5 bases, 5 bases remained unmatched.

The chain recombines TRBV7-3 with TRBJ1-4; 8 positions match TRBD1. Germline assignment: CDR1 SGHTA and CDR2 FQGTGA. The V and J ends lost 5 bases and 8 bases, in that order; junction bases with no gene match: 22. The CDR3 is 19 amino acids. CDR3 DNA: TGTGCCAGCAGCCCGATGAAAGCCACGGCGGACAGGGAGGTCGAAAAACTGTTTTTT. This sequence encodes CASSPMKATADREVEKLFF.

This CDR3 reads CASSFGSGATYEQYF. Written as DNA, the CDR3 is TGCGCCAGCAGCTTTGGAAGCGGGGCTACCTACGAGCAGTACTTC. V gene TRBV5-1 combines with J gene TRBJ2-7; 7 bases map to TRBD2. The junction had 7 bases not matched to a gene; V was cut back by 2 bases and J by 2 bases. This CDR3 region has 15 residues. CDR1 is SGHRS and CDR2 is YFSETQ in the germline V gene.

The chain links TRBV5-1 to TRBJ2-7; D is uncertain. Trimming took off 3 bases at V and 4 bases at J, with 5 bases between the two ends. This CDR3 region has 11 residues. The germline CDR1 and CDR2 sequences are SGHRS and YFSETQ. The CDR3 region is CASSSNYEQYF. For the CDR3, the DNA is TGCGCCAGCAGCTCAAATTACGAGCAGTACTTC.

The V and J genes are TRBV27 and TRBJ1-6; TRBD1 matches 7 bases. Germline CDR1 and CDR2: MNHEY and SMNVEV (reference sequence). Trimming took 3 bases from V and 9 from J; bases not matched to a gene: 8. The CDR3 sequence is 15 residues long. The CDR3 loop is CASSFGQDFFSPLHF. CDR3 nucleotide sequence: TGTGCCAGCAGTTTCGGACAGGACTTTTTTTCACCCCTCCACTTT.

This clone was counted once. This chain links TRBV12-3 or TRBV12-4 with TRBJ1-1; D remains unclear. V was trimmed by 1 base and J by 11 bases, leaving 11 bases between them. The CDR3 sequence is 12 residues long. The CDR3 region is CASSLVGSKAFF. The CDR3 DNA reads as TGTGCCAGCAGTTTAGTCGGGTCAAAGGCTTTCTTT.

The chain has TRBV5-1 and TRBJ1-6; 9 bases map to TRBD1. CDR1 and CDR2 from the germline V gene are SGHRS and YFSETQ. V lost 7 bases to trimming and J lost 4 bases; unmatched junction nucleotides: 12. This CDR3 has 17 amino acids. CDR3 DNA: TGCGCCAGCGCGATAACAGGGGGCGCGAATTATAATTCACCCCTCCACTTT. It yields the protein CASAITGGANYNSPLHF.

CDR3 sequence: CASSASTGGSGANVLTF. For the CDR3, the DNA is TGTGCCAGCAGTGCCTCGACAGGGGGCAGTGGGGCCAACGTCCTGACTTTC. This chain uses TRBV28 with TRBJ2-6, with TRBD1 matching over 10 bases. CDR3 length: 17 residues. V lost 5 bases and J lost 3; bases outside the gene matches: 7. The germline CDR1 and CDR2 sequences are MDHEN and SYDVKM. The full variable domain, its missing parts supplied by reference TRBV28 and TRBJ2-6, is DVKVTQSSRYLVKRTGEKVFLECVQDMDHENMFWYRQDPGLGLRLIYFSYDVKMKEKGDIPEGYSVSREKKERFSLILESASTNQTSMYLCASSASTGGSGANVLTFGAGSRLTVL.

This clone has a single count. The J gene is TRBJ1-6, the V gene TRBV6-5; TRBD1 might be the D (5 bases). The V gene's germline CDR1 is MNHEY and CDR2 SVGAGI. This CDR3 comprises 13 residues. Trimming left V 6 bases short and J 8 bases short, with 11 bases between. CDR3 amino acids: CASRQASYSPLHF. The CDR3 region has the DNA TGTGCCAGCAGACAGGCCTCATATTCACCCCTCCACTTT.

This clone was observed a single time. The J gene is TRBJ1-2, the V gene TRBV2; D perhaps matches TRBD1 (6 bases). Deletions cut 2 bases from V and 8 bases from J, with 15 bases between. CDR1 and CDR2 (germline): SNHLY, FYNNEI. The CDR3 totals 14 residues. In nucleotides, the CDR3 is TGTGCCAGCAGTGAACGAGGGACATTTGGCGGCTACACCTTC. This translates into CASSERGTFGGYTF.

The gene calls are TRBV6-1 and TRBJ1-5; D is ambiguous. The CDR3 length is 15 residues. Between the trimmed V and J ends, which lost 0 bases and 6 bases, there was a span of 12 bases. Germline-derived CDR1 and CDR2 are MNHNS and SASEGT. CDR3 loop: CASSEAGRVSQPQHF. In DNA form, the CDR3 reads TGTGCCAGCAGTGAAGCGGGGAGGGTTAGTCAGCCCCAGCATTTT.

The CDR3: CASTGGIGRTQYF. The CDR3, as DNA: TGTGCCAGCACGGGGGGGATAGGGCGGACGCAGTATTTT. The chain is built from TRBV6-5 and TRBJ2-3; TRBD2 agrees at 8 bases. Germline V lookup: CDR1 MNHEY, CDR2 SVGAGI. This CDR3 is built from 13 residues. Losses at the gene ends were 7 bases for V and 9 bases for J; bases not matched to a gene: 9.

This chain links TRBV24-1 with TRBJ2-5; D might be TRBD1 (5 bases). Trimming removed 4 bases at V and 4 bases at J, with 18 bases between. Germline-derived CDR1 and CDR2 are KGHDR and SFDVKD. CDR3 length: 16 residues. Here the CDR3 reads CATSDSHPRAGETQYF. DNA of the CDR3: TGTGCCACCAGTGACTCCCATCCCAGGGCTGGAGAGACCCAGTACTTC.

The chain has TRBV3-1 (or the pseudogene TRBV3-2) and TRBJ1-3; tentative D call: TRBD1 (6 bases). Germline V gene lookup returns CDR1 LGHDT and CDR2 YNNKEL (reference sequence). V was shortened by 4 bases and J by 1 base, with 8 bases between the two germline ends. The CDR3 loop spans 14 amino acids. CDR3 sequence reads: CASSPRGSGNTIYF. In DNA form, the CDR3 reads TGTGCCAGCAGCCCCAGGGGTTCTGGAAACACCATATATTTT.

The chain employs TRBV4-2 and TRBJ2-7; D may be TRBD1 (6 bases). Germline CDR1 and CDR2: LGHNA and YNFKEQ. V was shortened by 3 bases and J by 5 bases, with 20 bases between the two germline ends. This CDR3 has 16 amino acids. The CDR3 loop reads CASSHLTGAPPDEQYF. CDR3 coding DNA: TGTGCCAGCAGCCACCTGACAGGAGCACCTCCTGACGAGCAGTACTTC.

This sequence joins TRBV7-9 and TRBJ2-3; perhaps TRBD1 as D (6 bases). The CDR3 is 19 residues long. Between the trimmed V and J ends, which lost 4 bases and 5 bases, there was a span of 28 bases. CDR1 SEHNR and CDR2 FQNEAQ come from the germline V gene (reference sequence). The CDR3, as DNA: TGTGCCAGCAGCTCCACCCTGCTCCGGGACACCCCATGGAAAGATACGCAGTATTTT. It translates to CASSSTLLRDTPWKDTQYF. Combining the CDR3 with reference TRBV7-9 and TRBJ2-3 gives the whole variable domain DTGVSQNPRHKITKRGQNVTFRCDPISEHNRLYWYRQTLGQGPEFLTYFQNEAQLEKSRLLSDRFSAERPKGSFSTLEIQRTEQGDSAMYLCASSSTLLRDTPWKDTQYFGPGTRLTVL.

CDR3 sequence reads: CASSQGTSGGNIQYF. The CDR3 nucleotides read TGTGCCAGCAGCCAAGGGACTAGCGGGGGAAACATTCAGTACTTC. The rearrangement uses TRBV4-2 and TRBJ2-4; 13 nucleotides agree with TRBD2. V lost 1 base, J lost 6 bases, and 0 bases stayed unmatched. CDR3 length: 15 amino acids. Germline CDR1 and CDR2: LGHNA and YNFKEQ.